The 13 T cell receptor beta chains reported below all come from one sample, sequenced in a study of blood T cell repertoires in COVID-19. Some clones are missing from TCRdb's copy, which holds only in-frame ones; the method was immunoSEQ multiplex PCR. Here the sample spans about 270,000 clones, 80% to 90% being singletons. The sequenced sample was peripheral blood. The receptors were gathered from a woman in her thirties with COVID-19, enrolled during active disease.

The chain is built from TRBV2 and TRBJ2-7, with D hard to call. Trimming took off 3 bases at V and 2 bases at J, with 14 bases between the two ends. CDR1 and CDR2 from the germline V gene are SNHLY and FYNNEI. This CDR3 contains 15 residues. The CDR3: CASSEGVLTPYEQYF. The CDR3, as DNA: TGTGCCAGCAGTGAGGGCGTCCTTACCCCCTACGAGCAGTACTTC.

The V and J genes are TRBV5-1 and TRBJ2-5; D possibly corresponds to TRBD2 (6 bases). Germline CDR1 and CDR2: SGHRS and YFSETQ. The V gene lost 0 bases and the J gene lost 4 bases, with 13 bases spanning the gap. CDR3 length: 15 amino acids. The DNA of the CDR3 is TGCGCCAGCAGCTTGGACACCCCCGGGGGAGAGACCCAGTACTTC. Its translation is CASSLDTPGGETQYF.

The chain combines TRBV15 with TRBJ1-5, with 9 bases identical to TRBD1. J gave up 0 bases and V 4 bases, and 25 bases lay outside the gene matches. The germline V gene has CDR1 LNHNV and CDR2 YYDKDF (reference sequence). This CDR3 spans 23 amino acids. CDR3 protein: CATSMSWDREIERVGYSNQPQHF. The CDR3 DNA follows: TGTGCCACCAGCATGAGTTGGGACAGGGAAATCGAGAGGGTGGGGTATAGCAATCAGCCCCAGCATTTT. Supplemented by reference TRBV15 and TRBJ1-5, the full variable domain reads DAMVIQNPRYQVTQFGKPVTLSCSQTLNHNVMYWYQQKSSQAPKLLFHYYDKDFNNEADTPDNFQSRRPNTSFCFLDIRSPGLGDTAMYLCATSMSWDREIERVGYSNQPQHFGDGTRLSIL.

The chain recombines TRBV5-1 with TRBJ2-3; D gene uncertain. V was clipped by 0 bases and J by 2 bases, with 7 bases between them. This CDR3 is 14 amino acids long. Per the germline V gene, CDR1 is SGHRS and CDR2 is YFSETQ. The CDR3 nucleotides are TGCGCCAGCAGCTTGGGGGCTCACACAGATACGCAGTATTTT. Translation gives CASSLGAHTDTQYF. The full variable domain, its missing parts supplied by reference TRBV5-1 and TRBJ2-3, is KAGVTQTPRYLIKTRGQQVTLSCSPISGHRSVSWYQQTPGQGLQFLFEYFSETQRNKGNFPGRFSGRQFSNSRSEMNVSTLELGDSALYLCASSLGAHTDTQYFGPGTRLTVL.

The V and J genes are TRBV11-2 and TRBJ2-1, with 11 bases lining up with TRBD2. The J segment lost 9 bases and the V segment lost 1 base, leaving 5 bases of the junction unmatched. Germline V gene data show CDR1 as SGHAT and CDR2 as FQNNGV. The CDR3 has 15 amino acids. The CDR3 region is CASSLVSGGATEQFF. CDR3 DNA: TGTGCCAGCAGCTTAGTTAGCGGGGGGGCCACTGAGCAGTTCTTC. Based on the CDR3 plus reference TRBV11-2 and TRBJ2-1, the full variable domain is EAGVAQSPRYKIIEKRQSVAFWCNPISGHATLYWYQQILGQGPKLLIQFQNNGVVDDSQLPKDRFSAERLKGVDSTLKIQPAKLEDSAVYLCASSLVSGGATEQFFGPGTRLTVL.

The J gene is TRBJ2-5, the V gene TRBV4-1; D might be TRBD2 (6 bases). The V and J ends lost 0 bases and 3 bases respectively, with 11 bases between them. The length of the CDR3 is 15 residues. Germline CDR1 reads MGHRA; CDR2 reads YSYEKL. This CDR3 reads CASSQDGTGKETQYF. CDR3 DNA sequence: TGCGCCAGCAGCCAAGATGGGACTGGCAAAGAGACCCAGTACTTC.

This clone was found once. The chain uses TRBV6-2 or TRBV6-3 and TRBJ2-3, with 14 bases identical to TRBD2. Looked up from germline, CDR1 is MNHEY and CDR2 is SVGEGT. The CDR3 loop spans 17 amino acids. The trim removed 0 bases at V and 1 base at J, leaving 0 bases unmatched. CDR3 DNA sequence: TGTGCCAGCAGTTACTCGGGACTAGCGGGGGGCACAGATACGCAGTATTTT. Translation gives CASSYSGLAGGTDTQYF.

This sequence joins TRBV4-1 and TRBJ1-1; possible D gene TRBD1, 5 bases. V lost 4 bases, J lost 2 bases, and 8 bases lay in between. CDR3 size: 13 residues. Germline V gene lookup returns CDR1 MGHRA and CDR2 YSYEKL. The CDR3 bases are TGCGCCAGCAGCCCTGACAGTAACACTGAAGCTTTCTTT. This sequence encodes CASSPDSNTEAFF.

The genes are TRBV7-2 and TRBJ1-4; possibly TRBD1 for D (6 bases). CDR1 is SGHTA, CDR2 FQGNSA, per germline. The CDR3 covers 16 residues. With 5 bases removed from V and 3 bases from J, the gap between germline ends came to 16 bases. CDR3: CASSRDTGSSNEKLFF. CDR3 DNA sequence: TGTGCCAGCAGCCGGGACACGGGCTCCTCTAATGAAAAACTGTTTTTT.

This chain links TRBV21-1 with TRBJ2-3; the tabulated D call, TRBD1, remains unverified against the DNA. TRBV21-1 is deemed a pseudogene. This CDR3 comprises 15 residues. CDR3 nucleotides: TGTGCCAGCAGCGACTCCGGGACAGGGGGCGATACGCAGTATTTT. Translating it yields CASSDSGTGGDTQYF.

The genes are TRBV7-8 and TRBJ1-2; perhaps TRBD1 as D (5 bases). Germline V gene sequence: CDR1 SGHVS, CDR2 FQNEAQ. The CDR3 totals 15 residues. The V end was cut by 5 bases, the J end by 2 bases, with 15 bases between. CDR3: CASSRLSGGNYGYTF. The CDR3 bases are TGTGCCAGCAGCCGACTGTCCGGGGGGAACTATGGCTACACCTTC.

The chain combines TRBV10-1 with TRBJ2-1, with D maybe TRBD1 (6 bases). Germline assignment: CDR1 WNHNN and CDR2 SYGVQD (reference sequence). Trimming pared 6 bases from V and 4 bases from J, leaving 13 bases between. The CDR3 contains 14 residues. For the CDR3, the DNA is TGCGCCAGCAGGACACTAGGGGGATACAATGAGCAGTTCTTC. This gives the protein CASRTLGGYNEQFF.

This chain joins TRBV19 and TRBJ2-1, with no clear D. The CDR3 totals 15 residues. Germline V gene sequence: CDR1 LNHDA, CDR2 SQIVND (reference sequence). V shed 1 base and J shed 6 bases, with 13 bases lying between them. The CDR3 loop is CASSIASGWANEQFF. The CDR3 DNA sequence: TGTGCCAGTAGTATAGCCTCCGGCTGGGCCAATGAGCAGTTCTTC. Drawing the rest from reference TRBV19 and TRBJ2-1, the complete variable domain is DGGITQSPKYLFRKEGQNVTLSCEQNLNHDAMYWYRQDPGQGLRLIYYSQIVNDFQKGDIAEGYSVSREKKESFPLTVTSAQKNPTAFYLCASSIASGWANEQFFGPGTRLTVL.